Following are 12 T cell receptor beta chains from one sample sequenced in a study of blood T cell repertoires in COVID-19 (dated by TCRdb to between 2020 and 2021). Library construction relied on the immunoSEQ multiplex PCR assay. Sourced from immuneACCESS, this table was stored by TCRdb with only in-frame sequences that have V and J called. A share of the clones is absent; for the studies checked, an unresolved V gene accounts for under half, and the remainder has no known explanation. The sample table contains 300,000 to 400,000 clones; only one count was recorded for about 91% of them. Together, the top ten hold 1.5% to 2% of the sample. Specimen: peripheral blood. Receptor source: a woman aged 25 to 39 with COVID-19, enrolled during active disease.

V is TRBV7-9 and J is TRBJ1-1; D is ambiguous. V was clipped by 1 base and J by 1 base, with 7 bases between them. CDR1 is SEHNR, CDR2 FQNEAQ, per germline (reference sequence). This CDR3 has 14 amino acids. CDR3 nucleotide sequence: TGTGCCAGCAGCTTAGGGTTAGCGAACACTGAAGCTTTCTTT. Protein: CASSLGLANTEAFF.

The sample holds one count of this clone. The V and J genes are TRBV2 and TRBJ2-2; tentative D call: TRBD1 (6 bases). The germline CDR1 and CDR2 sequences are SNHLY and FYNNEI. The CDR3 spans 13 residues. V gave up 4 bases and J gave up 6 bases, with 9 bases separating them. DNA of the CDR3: TGTGCCAGCAGTGGAGGGACACCCGGGGAGCTGTTTTTT. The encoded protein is CASSGGTPGELFF.

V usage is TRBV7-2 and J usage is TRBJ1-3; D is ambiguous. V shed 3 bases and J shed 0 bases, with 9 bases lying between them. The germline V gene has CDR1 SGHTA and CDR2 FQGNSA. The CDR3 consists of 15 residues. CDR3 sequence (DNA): TGTGCCAGCAGCTTCGCGGTTGGCTCTGGAAACACCATATATTTT. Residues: CASSFAVGSGNTIYF.

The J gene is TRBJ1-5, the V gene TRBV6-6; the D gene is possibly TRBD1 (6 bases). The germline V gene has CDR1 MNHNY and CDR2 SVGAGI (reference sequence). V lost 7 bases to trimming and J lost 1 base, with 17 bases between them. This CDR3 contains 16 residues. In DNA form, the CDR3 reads TGTGCCAGCACCCCTGAAGAGGGGGTGAGCAATCAGCCCCAGCATTTT. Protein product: CASTPEEGVSNQPQHF.

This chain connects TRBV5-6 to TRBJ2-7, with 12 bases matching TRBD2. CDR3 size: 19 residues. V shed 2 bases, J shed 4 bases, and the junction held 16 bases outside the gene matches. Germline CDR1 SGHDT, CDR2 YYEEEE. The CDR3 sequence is CASSFWASGGAAIGYEQYF. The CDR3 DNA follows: TGTGCCAGCAGCTTTTGGGCTAGCGGGGGGGCCGCAATTGGTTACGAGCAGTACTTC.

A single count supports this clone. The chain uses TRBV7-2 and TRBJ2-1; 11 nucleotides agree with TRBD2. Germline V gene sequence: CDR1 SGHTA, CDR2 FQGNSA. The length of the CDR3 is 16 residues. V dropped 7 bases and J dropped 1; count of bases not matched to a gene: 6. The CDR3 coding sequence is TGTGCCAGCACCCTGGGACTAGCGGAATCCTACAATGAGCAGTTCTTC. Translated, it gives CASTLGLAESYNEQFF.

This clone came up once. This CDR3 reads CASSQGGGDLEEQYF. The CDR3 DNA is TGCGCCAGCAGCCAAGGGGGAGGGGATCTAGAAGAGCAGTACTTC. The chain uses TRBV4-3 and TRBJ2-7; 7 bases are shared with TRBD2. Germline trimming cut 1 base from V and 7 bases from J; bases unmatched to any gene: 10. CDR3 length: 15 residues. Per germline, CDR1 LGHNA and CDR2 YSLEER.

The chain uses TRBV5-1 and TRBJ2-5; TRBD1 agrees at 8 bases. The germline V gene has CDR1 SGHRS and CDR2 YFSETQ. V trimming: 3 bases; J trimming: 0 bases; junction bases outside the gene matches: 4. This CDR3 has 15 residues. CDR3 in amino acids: CASSSTGANQETQYF. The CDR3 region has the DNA TGCGCCAGCAGCTCGACAGGGGCGAACCAAGAGACCCAGTACTTC.

The CDR3 nucleotides read TGTGCCAGCTCACCGGGACAGGGTTTGAACACTGAAGCTTTCTTT. This sequence encodes CASSPGQGLNTEAFF. V is TRBV18 and J is TRBJ1-1, with 9 bases identical to TRBD1. CDR3 length: 15 amino acids. After removal of 3 bases from V and 0 bases from J, the junction contained 2 bases not matched to a gene. Germline CDR1 KGHSH, CDR2 LQKENI.

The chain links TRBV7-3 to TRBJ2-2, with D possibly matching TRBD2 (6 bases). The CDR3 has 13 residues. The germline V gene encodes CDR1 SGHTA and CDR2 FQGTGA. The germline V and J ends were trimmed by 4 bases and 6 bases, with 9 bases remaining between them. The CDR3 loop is CASSSREAGELFF. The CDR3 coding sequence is TGTGCCAGCAGCTCCAGGGAGGCCGGGGAGCTGTTTTTT.

The CDR3 region is CASSAPGQEGYEQYF. DNA for the CDR3: TGTGCCAGCAGTGCTCCGGGACAGGAAGGCTACGAGCAGTACTTC. The chain employs TRBV2 and TRBJ2-7, with 8 bases aligning to TRBD1. The CDR3 totals 15 residues. Per germline, CDR1 SNHLY and CDR2 FYNNEI. J gave up 3 bases and V 4 bases, and 8 bases lay outside the gene matches.

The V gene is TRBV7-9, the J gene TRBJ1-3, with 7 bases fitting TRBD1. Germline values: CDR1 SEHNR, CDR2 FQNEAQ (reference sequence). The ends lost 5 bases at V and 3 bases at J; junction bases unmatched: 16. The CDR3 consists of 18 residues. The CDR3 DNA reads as TGTGCCAGCAGCCCACGGGGGGGACAGCAGCCTTATGGAAACACCATATATTTT. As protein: CASSPRGGQQPYGNTIYF.